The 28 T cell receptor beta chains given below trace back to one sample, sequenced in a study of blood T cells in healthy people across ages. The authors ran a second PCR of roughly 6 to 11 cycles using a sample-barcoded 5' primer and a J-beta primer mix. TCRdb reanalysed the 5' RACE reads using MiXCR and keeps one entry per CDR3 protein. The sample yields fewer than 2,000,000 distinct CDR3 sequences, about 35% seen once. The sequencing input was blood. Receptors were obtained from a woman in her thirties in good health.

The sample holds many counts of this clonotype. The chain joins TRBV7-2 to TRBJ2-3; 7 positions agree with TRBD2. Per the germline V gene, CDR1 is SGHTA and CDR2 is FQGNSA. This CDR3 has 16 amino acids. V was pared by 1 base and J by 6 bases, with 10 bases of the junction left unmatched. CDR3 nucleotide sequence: TGTGCCAGCAGCTTAGTTCCTGGCGGGAGCGTGGATACGCAGTATTTT. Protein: CASSLVPGGSVDTQYF.

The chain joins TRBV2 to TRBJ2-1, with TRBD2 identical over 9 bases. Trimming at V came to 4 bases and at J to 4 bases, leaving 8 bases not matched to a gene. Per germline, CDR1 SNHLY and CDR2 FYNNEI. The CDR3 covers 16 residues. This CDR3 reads CASSAPGTSRYNEQFF. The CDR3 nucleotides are TGTGCCAGCAGTGCTCCCGGGACTAGCAGATACAATGAGCAGTTCTTC.

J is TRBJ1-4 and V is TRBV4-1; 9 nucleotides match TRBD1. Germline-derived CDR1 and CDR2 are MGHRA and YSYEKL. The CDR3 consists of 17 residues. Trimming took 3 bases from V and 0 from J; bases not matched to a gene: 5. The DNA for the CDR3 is TGCGCCAGCAGCCAGGATGGGACAGGGCCAACTAATGAAAAACTGTTTTTT. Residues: CASSQDGTGPTNEKLFF.

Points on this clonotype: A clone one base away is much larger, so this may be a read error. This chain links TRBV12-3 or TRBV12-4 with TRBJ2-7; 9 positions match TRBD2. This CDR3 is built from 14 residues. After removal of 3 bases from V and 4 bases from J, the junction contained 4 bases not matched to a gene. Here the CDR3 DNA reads TGTGCCAGCAGTTTTAGCGGGAGTTGGTACGAGCAGTACTTC. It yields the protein CASSFSGSWYEQYF.

The CDR3 loop reads CSIEAQRSTDTQYF. For the CDR3, the DNA is TGCAGTATAGAGGCCCAGCGGAGCACAGATACGCAGTATTTT. This chain links TRBV20-1 with TRBJ2-3, with D perhaps TRBD2 (5 bases). This CDR3 contains 14 residues. V was trimmed by 8 bases and J by 0 bases, leaving 15 bases between them. The germline gives CDR1 DFQATT, CDR2 SNEGSKA (reference sequence).

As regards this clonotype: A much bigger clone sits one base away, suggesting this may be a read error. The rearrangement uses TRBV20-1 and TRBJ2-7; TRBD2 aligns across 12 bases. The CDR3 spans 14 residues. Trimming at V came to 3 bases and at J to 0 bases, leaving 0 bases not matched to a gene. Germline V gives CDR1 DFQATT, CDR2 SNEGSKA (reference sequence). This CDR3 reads CSARTSGGSYEQYF. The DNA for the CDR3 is TGCAGTGCTAGGACTAGCGGGGGCTCCTACGAGCAGTACTTC.

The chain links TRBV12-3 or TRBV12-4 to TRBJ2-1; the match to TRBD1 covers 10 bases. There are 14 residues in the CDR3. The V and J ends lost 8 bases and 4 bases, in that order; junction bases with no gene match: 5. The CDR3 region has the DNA TGTGCCAGCCACGGGACAGGGGTATACAATGAGCAGTTCTTC. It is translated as CASHGTGVYNEQFF.

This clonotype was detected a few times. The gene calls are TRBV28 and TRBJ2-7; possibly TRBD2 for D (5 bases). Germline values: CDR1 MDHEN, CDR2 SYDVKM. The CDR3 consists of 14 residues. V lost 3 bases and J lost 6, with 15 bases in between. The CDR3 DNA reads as TGTGCCAGCAGTTTGGGAGTGAATTTAGGCGAGCAGTACTTC. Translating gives CASSLGVNLGEQYF.

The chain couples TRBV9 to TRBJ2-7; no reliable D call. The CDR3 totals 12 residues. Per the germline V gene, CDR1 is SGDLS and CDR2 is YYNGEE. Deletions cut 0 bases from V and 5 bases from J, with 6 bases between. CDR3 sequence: CASSVGKHEQYF. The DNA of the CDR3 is TGTGCCAGCAGCGTAGGTAAACACGAGCAGTACTTC.

This CDR3 is CASSAWGHSGLPYNEQFF. DNA of the CDR3: TGTGCCAGCAGTGCATGGGGGCATAGCGGGCTCCCCTACAATGAGCAGTTCTTC. V and J are TRBV28 and TRBJ2-1; TRBD2 is a possible D gene (7 bases). Trimming took 5 bases from V and 2 from J, leaving 22 bases between them. The CDR3 is 18 residues long. Germline V gene data show CDR1 as MDHEN and CDR2 as SYDVKM.

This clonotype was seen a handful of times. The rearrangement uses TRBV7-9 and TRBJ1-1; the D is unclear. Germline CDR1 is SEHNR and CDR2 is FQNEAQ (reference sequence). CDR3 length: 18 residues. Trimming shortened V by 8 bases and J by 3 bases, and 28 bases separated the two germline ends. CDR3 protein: CASLSNLATPTPHTEAFF. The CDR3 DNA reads TGTGCCAGCCTCTCGAACTTAGCAACTCCAACGCCCCACACTGAAGCTTTCTTT.

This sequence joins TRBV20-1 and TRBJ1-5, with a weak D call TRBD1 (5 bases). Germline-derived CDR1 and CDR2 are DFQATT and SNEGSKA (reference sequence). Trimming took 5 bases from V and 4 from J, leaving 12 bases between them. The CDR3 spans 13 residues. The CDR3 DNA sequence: TGCAGTGCTGAAGACAGAAAGAATCAGCCCCAGCATTTT. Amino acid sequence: CSAEDRKNQPQHF.

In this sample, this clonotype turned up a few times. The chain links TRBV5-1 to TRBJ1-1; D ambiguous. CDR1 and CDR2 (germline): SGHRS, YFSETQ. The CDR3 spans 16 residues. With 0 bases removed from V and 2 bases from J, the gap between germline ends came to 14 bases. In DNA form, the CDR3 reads TGCGCCAGCAGCTTGGCCGTCCTTGGGGTTAACACTGAAGCTTTCTTT. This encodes CASSLAVLGVNTEAFF.

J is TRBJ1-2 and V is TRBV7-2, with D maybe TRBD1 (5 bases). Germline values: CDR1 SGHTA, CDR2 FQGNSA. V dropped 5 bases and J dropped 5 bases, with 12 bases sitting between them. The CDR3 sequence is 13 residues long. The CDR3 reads CASSARVGYGYTF. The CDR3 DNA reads TGTGCCAGCAGCGCCAGGGTTGGTTATGGCTACACCTTC.

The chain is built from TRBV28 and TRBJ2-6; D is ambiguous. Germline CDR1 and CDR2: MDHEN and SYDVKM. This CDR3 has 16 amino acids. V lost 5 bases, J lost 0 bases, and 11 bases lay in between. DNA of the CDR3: TGTGCCAGCAGTAGTTTGGTAGTCTCTGGGGCCAACGTCCTGACTTTC. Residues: CASSSLVVSGANVLTF.

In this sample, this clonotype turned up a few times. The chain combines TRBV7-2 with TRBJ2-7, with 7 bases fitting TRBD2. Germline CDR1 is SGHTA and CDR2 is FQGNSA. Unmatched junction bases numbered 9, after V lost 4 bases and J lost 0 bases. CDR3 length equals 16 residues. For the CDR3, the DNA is TGTGCCAGCAGCTCCCCGAGGGAGGGTCGCTCCTACGAGCAGTACTTC. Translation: CASSSPREGRSYEQYF.

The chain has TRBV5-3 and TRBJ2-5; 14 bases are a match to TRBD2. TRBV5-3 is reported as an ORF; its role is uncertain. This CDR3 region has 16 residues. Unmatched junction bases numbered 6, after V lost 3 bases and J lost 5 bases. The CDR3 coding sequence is TGTGCCAGAAGCTCAGGGACTAGCGGGAGTCAGGAGACCCAGTACTTC. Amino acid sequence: CARSSGTSGSQETQYF.

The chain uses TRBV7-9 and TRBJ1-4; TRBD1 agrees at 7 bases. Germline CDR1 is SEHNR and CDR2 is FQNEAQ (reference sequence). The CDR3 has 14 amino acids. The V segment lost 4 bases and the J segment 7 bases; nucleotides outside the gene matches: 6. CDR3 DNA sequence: TGTGCCAGCAGCTCACAGGACAGGCTTGAAAAACTGTTTTTT. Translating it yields CASSSQDRLEKLFF.

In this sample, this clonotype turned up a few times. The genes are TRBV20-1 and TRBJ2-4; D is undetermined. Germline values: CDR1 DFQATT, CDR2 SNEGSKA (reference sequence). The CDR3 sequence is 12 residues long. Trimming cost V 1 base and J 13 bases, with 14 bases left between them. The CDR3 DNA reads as TGCAGTGCTAGAGTCCCTCCCCTAGGGCAGTACTTC. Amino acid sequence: CSARVPPLGQYF.

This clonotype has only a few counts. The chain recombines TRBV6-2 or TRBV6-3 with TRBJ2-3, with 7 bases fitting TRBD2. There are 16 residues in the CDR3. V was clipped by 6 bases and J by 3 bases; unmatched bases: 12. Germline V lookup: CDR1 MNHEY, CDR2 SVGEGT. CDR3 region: CASSAGEKGVTDTQYF. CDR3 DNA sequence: TGTGCCAGCAGCGCGGGGGAGAAGGGAGTGACAGATACGCAGTATTTT.

DNA of the CDR3: TGTGCCAGCAGCCACGACGGGGAGCGGTCCTACGAGCAGTACTTC. This sequence encodes CASSHDGERSYEQYF. The gene calls are TRBV3-1 and TRBJ2-7; weak D call: TRBD2 (5 bases). CDR1 is LGHDT, CDR2 YNNKEL, per germline (reference sequence). This CDR3 region has 15 residues. V was cut by 3 bases and J by 1 base, with 13 bases left in between.

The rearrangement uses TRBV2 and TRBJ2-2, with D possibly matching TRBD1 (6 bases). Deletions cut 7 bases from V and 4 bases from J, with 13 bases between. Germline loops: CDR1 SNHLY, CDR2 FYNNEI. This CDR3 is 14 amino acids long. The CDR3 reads CASTKQGPTGELFF. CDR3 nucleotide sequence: TGTGCCAGCACGAAGCAGGGGCCCACCGGGGAGCTGTTTTTT.

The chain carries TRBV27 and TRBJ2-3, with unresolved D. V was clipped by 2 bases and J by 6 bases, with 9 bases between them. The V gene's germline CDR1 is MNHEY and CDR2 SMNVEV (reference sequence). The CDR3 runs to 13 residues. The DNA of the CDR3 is TGTGCCAGCAGTTTAGAAGGGAAGGATACGCAGTATTTT. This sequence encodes CASSLEGKDTQYF.

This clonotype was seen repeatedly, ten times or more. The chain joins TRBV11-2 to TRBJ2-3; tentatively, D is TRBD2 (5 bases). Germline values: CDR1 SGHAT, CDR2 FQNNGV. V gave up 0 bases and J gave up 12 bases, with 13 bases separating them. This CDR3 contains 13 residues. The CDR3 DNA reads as TGTGCCAGCAGCTTAGAAGGGAGTGGGGTCCAGTATTTT. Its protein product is CASSLEGSGVQYF.

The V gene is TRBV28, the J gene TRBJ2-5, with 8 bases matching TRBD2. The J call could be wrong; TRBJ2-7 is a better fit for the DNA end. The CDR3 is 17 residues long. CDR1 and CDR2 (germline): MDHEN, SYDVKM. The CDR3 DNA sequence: TGTGCCAGCAGGGTGGGAGGAACTAGCGGCAGAACCCGCGAGCAGTACTTC. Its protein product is CASRVGGTSGRTREQYF.

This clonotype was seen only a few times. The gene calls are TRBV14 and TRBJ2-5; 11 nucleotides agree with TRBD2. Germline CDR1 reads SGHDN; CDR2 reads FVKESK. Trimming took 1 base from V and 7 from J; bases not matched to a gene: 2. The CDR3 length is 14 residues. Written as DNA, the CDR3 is TGTGCCAGCAGCCAAGCTAGCGGGAGGACGACCCAGTACTTC. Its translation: CASSQASGRTTQYF.

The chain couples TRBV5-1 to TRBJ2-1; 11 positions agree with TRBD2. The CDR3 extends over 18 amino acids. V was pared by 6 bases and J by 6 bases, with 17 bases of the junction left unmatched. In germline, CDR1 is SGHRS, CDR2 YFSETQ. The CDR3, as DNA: TGCGCCAGCACCTCCGAGGGTAGCGGGGGGGGAGGGCCCAATGAGCAGTTCTTC. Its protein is CASTSEGSGGGGPNEQFF. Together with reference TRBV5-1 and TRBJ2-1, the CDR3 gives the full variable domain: KAGVTQTPRYLIKTRGQQVTLSCSPISGHRSVSWYQQTPGQGLQFLFEYFSETQRNKGNFPGRFSGRQFSNSRSEMNVSTLELGDSALYLCASTSEGSGGGGPNEQFFGPGTRLTVL.

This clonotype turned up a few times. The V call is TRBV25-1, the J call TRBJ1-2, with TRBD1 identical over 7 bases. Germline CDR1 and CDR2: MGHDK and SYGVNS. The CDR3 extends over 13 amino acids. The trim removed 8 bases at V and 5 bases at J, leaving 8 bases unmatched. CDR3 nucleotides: TGTGCCAGCCCCCGACAGGGCATGTATGGCTACACCTTC. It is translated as CASPRQGMYGYTF.